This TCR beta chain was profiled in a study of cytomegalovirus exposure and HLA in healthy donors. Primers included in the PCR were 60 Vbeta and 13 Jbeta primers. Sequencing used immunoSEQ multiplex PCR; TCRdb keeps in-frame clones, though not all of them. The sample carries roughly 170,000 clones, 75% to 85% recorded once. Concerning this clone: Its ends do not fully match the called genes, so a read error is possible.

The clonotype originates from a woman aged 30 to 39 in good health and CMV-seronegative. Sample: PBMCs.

For the CDR3, the DNA is TGTGCCAGCAGCTTAGGACGGATACTAGCCAAAAACAGTCAGTACTTC. Protein product: CASSLGRILAKNSQYF. This chain uses TRBV7-8 with TRBJ2-4; D may be TRBD2 (6 bases). The CDR3 is 16 residues long. Germline lookup yields CDR1 SGHVS and CDR2 FQNEAQ.